This T cell receptor beta chain was profiled in a study of Ad26.COV2.S vaccination and SARS-CoV-2 variants. Study context: Donor was in the COV1001 Ad26.COV2.S trial arm.

Measured with immunoSEQ multiplex PCR; TCRdb has only the in-frame clones, and not every one. The sample contains 440,000 or so clones, 80% to 95% of which appear only once. Treatment of the sample: around 19 received Ad26.COV2.S at low or high dose, single or two shots; roughly five received placebo; per-sample allocation not given. Specimen acquisition occurred on day 63 following the initial vaccine or placebo injection. This CDR3 contains 16 residues. Per germline, CDR1 MNHEY and CDR2 SMNVEV (reference sequence). Trimming removed 5 bases from V and 5 bases from J, with 19 bases in between. The V and J genes are TRBV27 and TRBJ2-1; TRBD1 might be the D (6 bases). The starting material was peripheral blood, obtained in a trial of Ad26.COV2.S vaccine versus placebo. This clonotype originated in a person between 18 and 59 years old who received the Ad26.COV2.S COVID-19 vaccine or a placebo. CDR3 DNA sequence: TGTGCCAGCAGTAGCCCAACAGGGCGAAACGACAATGAGCAGTTCTTC. It specifies CASSSPTGRNDNEQFF.